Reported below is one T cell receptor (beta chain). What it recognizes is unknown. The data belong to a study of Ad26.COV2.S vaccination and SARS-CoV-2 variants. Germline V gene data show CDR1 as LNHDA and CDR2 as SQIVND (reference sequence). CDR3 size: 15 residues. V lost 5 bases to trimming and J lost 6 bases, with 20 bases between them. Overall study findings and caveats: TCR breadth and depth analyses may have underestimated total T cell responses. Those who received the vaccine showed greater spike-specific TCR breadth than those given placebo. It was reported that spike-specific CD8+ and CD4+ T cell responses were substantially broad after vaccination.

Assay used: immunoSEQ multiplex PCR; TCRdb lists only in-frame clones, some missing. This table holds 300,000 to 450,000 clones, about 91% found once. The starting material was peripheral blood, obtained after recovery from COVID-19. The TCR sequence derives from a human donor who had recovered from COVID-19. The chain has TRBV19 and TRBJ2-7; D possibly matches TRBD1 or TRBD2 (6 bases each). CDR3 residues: CASSGALGGRPEQYF. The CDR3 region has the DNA TGTGCCAGTAGTGGGGCTTTGGGGGGCCGCCCCGAGCAGTACTTC.